What follows describes a single T cell receptor (beta chain). Sequencing used immunoSEQ multiplex PCR; TCRdb keeps in-frame clones, though not all of them. This table holds roughly 120,000 clones, 88% found once. Germline CDR1 LNHDA, CDR2 SQIVND (reference sequence). This CDR3 has 15 residues. V shed 2 bases and J shed 2 bases, with 12 bases lying between them. The data were obtained in a study of control samples from healthy donors and cancer patients. What was sequenced was blood. This receptor was obtained from a man aged 50-60 years in good health. The chain has TRBV19 and TRBJ1-1, with D tentatively TRBD1 (6 bases). The CDR3 region is CASSIRGAANTEAFF. In DNA form, the CDR3 reads TGTGCCAGTAGTATAAGGGGGGCCGCAAACACTGAAGCTTTCTTT. Variable domain in full (rest from reference TRBV19 and TRBJ1-1): DGGITQSPKYLFRKEGQNVTLSCEQNLNHDAMYWYRQDPGQGLRLIYYSQIVNDFQKGDIAEGYSVSREKKESFPLTVTSAQKNPTAFYLCASSIRGAANTEAFFGQGTRLTVV.